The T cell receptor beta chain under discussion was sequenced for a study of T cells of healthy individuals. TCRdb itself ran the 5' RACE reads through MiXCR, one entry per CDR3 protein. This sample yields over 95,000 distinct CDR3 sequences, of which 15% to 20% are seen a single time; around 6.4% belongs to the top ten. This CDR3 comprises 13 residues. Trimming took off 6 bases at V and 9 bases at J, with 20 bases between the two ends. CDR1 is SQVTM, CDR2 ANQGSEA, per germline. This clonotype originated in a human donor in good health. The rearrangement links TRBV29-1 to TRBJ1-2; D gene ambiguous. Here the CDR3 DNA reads TGCAGCGTCAACACGGGAAAAACTATGCGCTACACCTTC. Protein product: CSVNTGKTMRYTF.